The sequence of this T cell receptor beta chain was determined in a study of blood T cell repertoires in COVID-19. The wider study: Sources were T cells, B-cell-depleted T cells, or PBMCs; the material itself was cDNA or gDNA.

The table lists this clone with a count of one. Measured with immunoSEQ multiplex PCR; TCRdb has only the in-frame clones, and not every one. The sample yields 70,000 to 100,000 clones, around nine tenths seen once. V lost 4 bases, J lost 2 bases, and 12 bases lay in between. Germline loops: CDR1 SGHRS, CDR2 YFSETQ. This CDR3 spans 14 amino acids. Sequencing input: peripheral blood. The clonotype comes from a woman in her 70s with acute or convalescent COVID-19. The rearrangement joins TRBV5-1 to TRBJ2-5, with D possibly being TRBD2 (6 bases). The CDR3 DNA sequence: TGCGCCAGCAGCCTCGGCGGGGTTCAAGAGACCCAGTACTTC. Translating gives CASSLGGVQETQYF.